This is a list of T cell receptor beta chains from one sample in a study of blood T cell repertoires in COVID-19. TCRdb keeps only in-frame clones here, not all; method: immunoSEQ multiplex PCR. This sample has just over 90,000 clones, with almost 80% found just once. Sequencing used peripheral blood. The receptors here all came from a human donor in a cohort sampled during active COVID-19. Each CDR3 is given with its conserved first and last residue. Each record gives: V gene, CDR3 protein.

v_call: TRBV5-1
cdr3_aa: CASSLAGVTGAAFF

v_call: TRBV9
cdr3_aa: CASSFSNRGKSSYEQYF

v_call: TRBV3-1/TRBV3-2
cdr3_aa: CASSQPSGLQETQYF

v_call: TRBV7-2
cdr3_aa: CASSLPSGGRETQYF

v_call: TRBV18
cdr3_aa: CASSPKQNTEAFF

v_call: TRBV5-1
cdr3_aa: CASSLGASYNEQFF

v_call: TRBV5-5
cdr3_aa: CASSARQGGGNEKLFF

v_call: TRBV19
cdr3_aa: CASSIEASVSYEQYF

v_call: TRBV6-5
cdr3_aa: CASRIGQPYGYTF

v_call: TRBV7-2
cdr3_aa: CASSLKAGYAGELFF

v_call: TRBV2
cdr3_aa: CASSERWLTYEQYF

v_call: TRBV6-1
cdr3_aa: CASSELAGVTSSYNEQFF

v_call: TRBV27
cdr3_aa: CASSLLAGGDYGYTF

v_call: TRBV2
cdr3_aa: CAGRGQGAPQETQYF

v_call: TRBV28
cdr3_aa: CASSLPGDYGYTF

v_call: TRBV7-9
cdr3_aa: CASSYSQGVNQPQHF

v_call: TRBV2
cdr3_aa: CASSEARGLRRTSGYNEQFF

v_call: TRBV19
cdr3_aa: CASRTSGGRSYNEQFF

v_call: TRBV24-1
cdr3_aa: CATSEGGDRPYGYTF

v_call: TRBV20-1
cdr3_aa: CSASPIPSSYNEQFF

v_call: TRBV28
cdr3_aa: CASSFLGGHQPQHF

v_call: TRBV19
cdr3_aa: CASSVLPGERDYGYTF

v_call: TRBV11-2
cdr3_aa: CASSFVDSTYEQYF

v_call: TRBV3-1/TRBV3-2
cdr3_aa: CASSLSEGGRDEQFF

v_call: TRBV9
cdr3_aa: CASSVVGGDEKLFF

v_call: TRBV7-9
cdr3_aa: CASSLGGLTEAFF

v_call: TRBV5-1
cdr3_aa: CASSLPGEKLFF

v_call: TRBV3-1/TRBV3-2
cdr3_aa: CASSQVGLAGGHEQFF

v_call: TRBV27
cdr3_aa: CASRLAGGSGTQYF

v_call: TRBV29-1
cdr3_aa: CSVFSPGLAGGTYNEQFF

v_call: TRBV15
cdr3_aa: CATSRVRGSGEKLFF

v_call: TRBV28
cdr3_aa: CASSRLAAMNNEQFF

v_call: TRBV25-1
cdr3_aa: CASSGPSGRANNEQFF

v_call: TRBV11-2
cdr3_aa: CASSLDRGFNEKLFF

v_call: TRBV2
cdr3_aa: CASSLLGQGRQYF

v_call: TRBV28
cdr3_aa: CASSLIGWGGNIQYF

v_call: TRBV7-2
cdr3_aa: CASRSANYRGHYGYTF

v_call: TRBV18
cdr3_aa: CASSPAYFREQFF

v_call: TRBV7-3
cdr3_aa: CASSVQWGPQETQYF

v_call: TRBV21-1
cdr3_aa: CASSKALLEDSNEKLFF

v_call: TRBV2
cdr3_aa: CASSPQQGAGETQYF

v_call: TRBV9
cdr3_aa: CASSTGLAGGTYEQYF

v_call: TRBV6-6
cdr3_aa: CASSYGSSGNTIYF

v_call: TRBV6-5
cdr3_aa: CASSYVAGANVLTF

v_call: TRBV7-9
cdr3_aa: CASSPGSRNIQYF

v_call: TRBV28
cdr3_aa: CASSPGQVWNTQYF

v_call: TRBV4-1
cdr3_aa: CASSQGYQESSPLHF

v_call: TRBV9
cdr3_aa: CASSRGQGSYTF

v_call: TRBV27
cdr3_aa: CASSWGGSVAGELFF

v_call: TRBV18
cdr3_aa: CASSPDRVSNEKLFF

v_call: TRBV9
cdr3_aa: CASSVTPGGHYEQYF

v_call: TRBV18
cdr3_aa: CASNNRDSVTDTQYF

v_call: TRBV6-5
cdr3_aa: CASTPTSLFPNEQFF

v_call: TRBV11-2
cdr3_aa: CASSVGDLAGGRRDTQYF

v_call: TRBV24-1
cdr3_aa: CATSDLPGSYEQYF

v_call: TRBV5-1
cdr3_aa: CASSPRTGVTVGYTF